Below, 13 T cell receptor beta chains from the same sample are listed, as sequenced in a study of T cells expressing NK-cell markers. TCRdb re-called the 5' RACE reads and gives one entry per CDR3 protein, without DNA. The sample has about 550,000 distinct CDR3 sequences; the top ten hold about 3.6%. The sequenced sample was blood T cells: a sorted CD56 or NKG2C T cell subset, CD4+ or CD8+ T cells, or bulk PBMC T cells (not recorded which). Receptors were obtained from a man in his late teens or twenties in good health.

The V call is TRBV29-1, the J call TRBJ2-1. Germline CDR1 SQVTM, CDR2 ANQGSEA. This CDR3 spans 15 amino acids. The CDR3 sequence: CSVDDPRVYSKEQFF.

The CDR3: CASKAGTGNEKLFF. V is TRBV12-3 or TRBV12-4 and J is TRBJ1-4; TCRdb names TRBD1, which stays unverified in the absence of DNA. The CDR3 covers 14 residues.

This chain uses TRBV10-2 with TRBJ2-5; the D gene TCRdb calls, TRBD2, cannot be checked with no DNA. The CDR3 length is 14 residues. The germline V gene encodes CDR1 WSHSY and CDR2 SAAADI. CDR3 residues: CASSVTSSIETQYF.

The chain joins TRBV24-1 to TRBJ2-1. The germline gives CDR1 KGHDR, CDR2 SFDVKD. This CDR3 is built from 16 residues. Here the CDR3 reads CATSDLGEPGYNEQFF.

The CDR3 sequence: CASSLHTLRDTEAFF. The rearrangement uses TRBV12-3 or TRBV12-4 and TRBJ1-1. The CDR3 has 15 amino acids.

CDR3 protein: CATSDPGQGGAETQYF. The chain joins TRBV24-1 to TRBJ2-5; absent DNA, TCRdb's TRBD1 call cannot be checked. Germline loops: CDR1 KGHDR, CDR2 SFDVKD. The CDR3 sequence is 16 residues long.

This rearrangement joins TRBV4-2 to TRBJ2-1; TCRdb designates TRBD1, a call that cannot be tested without DNA. The CDR3 has 15 amino acids. The germline V gene encodes CDR1 LGHNA and CDR2 YNFKEQ. The CDR3 protein is CASSQEPQGAGEQFF.

V usage is TRBV6-2 or TRBV6-3 and J usage is TRBJ2-5; TCRdb picks TRBD1, but there is no DNA to check that call. The germline V gene has CDR1 MNHEY and CDR2 SVGEGT. The CDR3 is made up of 15 amino acids. CDR3 sequence: CASSYSGTVAETQYF.

The chain combines TRBV11-1 with TRBJ2-7; the TRBD2 assignment by TCRdb is unverifiable without DNA. CDR3 length: 14 amino acids. Germline V gene sequence: CDR1 SGHAT, CDR2 FQDESV (reference sequence). The CDR3 protein is CASTPAGGRYEQYF.

V usage is TRBV29-1 and J usage is TRBJ2-1; TCRdb's D call of TRBD2 is untestable without DNA. This CDR3 is 13 amino acids long. Per germline, CDR1 SQVTM and CDR2 ANQGSEA. This CDR3 reads CSVSAARGDEQFF.

The rearrangement links TRBV30 to TRBJ1-3. The CDR3 length is 12 residues. Germline V lookup: CDR1 GTSNPN, CDR2 SVGIG (reference sequence). CDR3 amino acids: CAWTNSGNTIYF. The full variable domain, rest sourced from reference TRBV30 and TRBJ1-3, is SQTIHQWPATLVQPVGSPLSLECTVEGTSNPNLYWYRQAAGRGLQLLFYSVGIGQISSEVPQNLSASRPQDRQFILSSKKLLLSDSGFYLCAWTNSGNTIYFGEGSWLTVV.

The chain joins TRBV6-1 to TRBJ1-4; the TCRdb D gene call, TRBD1, has no DNA to confirm it. The CDR3 contains 14 residues. Germline V gene data show CDR1 as MNHNS and CDR2 as SASEGT. CDR3 sequence: CASRHRESNEKLFF.

This sequence joins TRBV4-2 and TRBJ2-1; TCRdb's D gene call, TRBD1, goes unchecked for lack of DNA. Per the germline V gene, CDR1 is LGHNA and CDR2 is YNFKEQ. The CDR3 has 19 residues. CDR3 residues: CASSQRTGATALSYNEQFF.